This T cell receptor beta chain was observed in a study of blood T cell repertoires in COVID-19. Study in general: Acute-phase and convalescent COVID-19 samples originated in the United States, Italy and Spain. The analysed material was cDNA or gDNA that came from T cells, B-cell-depleted T cells, or PBMCs.

Original data processing: Cell counts per sample came from amplifying reference gene primers. Sequenced by immunoSEQ multiplex PCR; TCRdb stores in-frame clones only, minus some. V and J calls and clone size are those listed in that table; D and trimming were worked out from the DNA. In the table there are about 140,000 clones, about 90% of which are singletons. The length of the CDR3 is 19 residues. The ends lost 1 base at V and 0 bases at J; junction bases unmatched: 11. Germline CDR1 is LNHNV and CDR2 is YYDKDF (reference sequence). What was sequenced was peripheral blood. The V and J genes are TRBV15 and TRBJ1-5, with 8 positions matching TRBD1. The clonotype originates from an elderly woman with acute or convalescent COVID-19. The CDR3 protein is CATSRVLGQGQYSNQPQHF. The CDR3 DNA reads as TGTGCCACCAGCAGAGTTTTAGGACAGGGCCAATATAGCAATCAGCCCCAGCATTTT.